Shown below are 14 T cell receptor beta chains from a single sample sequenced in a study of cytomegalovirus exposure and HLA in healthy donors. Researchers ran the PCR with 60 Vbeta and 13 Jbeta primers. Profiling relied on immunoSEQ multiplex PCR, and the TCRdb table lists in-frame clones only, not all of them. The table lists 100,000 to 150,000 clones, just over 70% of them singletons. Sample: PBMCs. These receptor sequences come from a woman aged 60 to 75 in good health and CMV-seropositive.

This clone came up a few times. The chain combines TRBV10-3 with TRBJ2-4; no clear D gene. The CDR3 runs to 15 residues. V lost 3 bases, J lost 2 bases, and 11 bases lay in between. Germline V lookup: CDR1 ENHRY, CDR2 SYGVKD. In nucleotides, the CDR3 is TGTGCCATCAGTGATACCTTAGAGACCAAAAACATTCAGTACTTC. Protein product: CAISDTLETKNIQYF.

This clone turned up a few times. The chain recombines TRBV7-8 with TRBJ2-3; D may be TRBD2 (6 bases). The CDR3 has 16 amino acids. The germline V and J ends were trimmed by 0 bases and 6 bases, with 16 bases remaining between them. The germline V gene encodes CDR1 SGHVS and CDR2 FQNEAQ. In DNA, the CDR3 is TGTGCCAGCAGCTTAGCGGGCCTAGCGATCGTCGATACGCAGTATTTT. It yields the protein CASSLAGLAIVDTQYF.

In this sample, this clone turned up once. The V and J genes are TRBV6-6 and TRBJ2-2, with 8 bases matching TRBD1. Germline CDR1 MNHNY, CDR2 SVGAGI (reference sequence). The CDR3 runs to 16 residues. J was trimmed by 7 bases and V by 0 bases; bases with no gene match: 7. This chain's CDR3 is CASSYSMAGGFGELFF. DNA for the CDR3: TGTGCCAGCAGTTACTCGATGGCAGGGGGCTTCGGGGAGCTGTTTTTT.

Here the CDR3 reads CASSVQKGDGYTF. CDR3 sequence (DNA): TGTGCCAGCAGCGTACAAAAGGGGGATGGCTACACCTTC. The V call is TRBV9, the J call TRBJ1-2; TRBD1 might be the D (6 bases). The CDR3 sequence is 13 residues long. Per the germline V gene, CDR1 is SGDLS and CDR2 is YYNGEE. The V end lost 1 base, the J end lost 6 bases, and 10 bases lay between the germline ends.

In DNA, the CDR3 is TGTGCCAGTAACCGAGACGGAGCCTACGAGCAGTACTTC. Protein product: CASNRDGAYEQYF. The rearrangement uses TRBV19 and TRBJ2-7; D unclear. Germline assignment: CDR1 LNHDA and CDR2 SQIVND (reference sequence). The ends were cut back, 7 bases at V and 2 bases at J, with 12 bases in the middle. CDR3 length: 13 residues.

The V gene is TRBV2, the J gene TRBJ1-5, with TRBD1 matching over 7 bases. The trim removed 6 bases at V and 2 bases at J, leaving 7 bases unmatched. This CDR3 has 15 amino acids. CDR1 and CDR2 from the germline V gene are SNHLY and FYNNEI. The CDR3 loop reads CASRGTVGGNQPQHF. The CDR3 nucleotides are TGTGCCAGCAGAGGGACAGTCGGCGGCAATCAGCCCCAGCATTTT.

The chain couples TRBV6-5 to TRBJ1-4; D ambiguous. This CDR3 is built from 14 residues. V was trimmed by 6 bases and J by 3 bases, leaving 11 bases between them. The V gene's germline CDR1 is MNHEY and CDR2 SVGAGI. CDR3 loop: CASSSAVPNEKLFF. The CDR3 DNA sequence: TGTGCCAGCAGCTCAGCGGTGCCTAATGAAAAACTGTTTTTT.

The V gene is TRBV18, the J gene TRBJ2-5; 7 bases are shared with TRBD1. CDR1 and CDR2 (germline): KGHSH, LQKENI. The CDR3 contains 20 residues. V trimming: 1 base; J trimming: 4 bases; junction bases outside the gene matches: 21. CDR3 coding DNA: TGTGCCAGCTCACCACTAGTCATAGGACCTGACAGGGTCGTAGGAGAGACCCAGTACTTC. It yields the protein CASSPLVIGPDRVVGETQYF.

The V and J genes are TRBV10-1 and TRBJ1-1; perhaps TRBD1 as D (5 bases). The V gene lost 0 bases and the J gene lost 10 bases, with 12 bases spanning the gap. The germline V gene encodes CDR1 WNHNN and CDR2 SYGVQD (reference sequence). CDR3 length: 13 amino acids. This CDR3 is CASSESGQQRAFF. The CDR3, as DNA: TGCGCCAGCAGTGAGTCGGGGCAGCAAAGAGCTTTCTTT.

In nucleotides, the CDR3 is TGTGCCAGTACCCTGGGGGGGCAGATAGTCAATGAGCAGTTCTTC. It encodes CASTLGGQIVNEQFF. The gene calls are TRBV19 and TRBJ2-1; perhaps TRBD2 as D (7 bases). The V and J ends lost 7 bases and 6 bases respectively, with 19 bases between them. Looked up from germline, CDR1 is LNHDA and CDR2 is SQIVND (reference sequence). This CDR3 spans 15 amino acids.

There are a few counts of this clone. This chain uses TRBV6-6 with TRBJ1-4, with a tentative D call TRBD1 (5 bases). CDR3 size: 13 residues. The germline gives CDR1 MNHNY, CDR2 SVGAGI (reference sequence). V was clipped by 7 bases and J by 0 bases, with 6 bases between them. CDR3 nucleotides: TGTGCCAGCACAGGGTCAACTAATGAAAAACTGTTTTTT. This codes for CASTGSTNEKLFF.

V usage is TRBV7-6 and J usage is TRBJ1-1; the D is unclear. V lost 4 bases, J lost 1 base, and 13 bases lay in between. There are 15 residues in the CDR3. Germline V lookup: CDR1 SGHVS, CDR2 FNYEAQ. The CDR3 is CASSSTVGGNTEAFF. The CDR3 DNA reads TGTGCCAGCAGCTCGACGGTTGGAGGGAACACTGAAGCTTTCTTT.

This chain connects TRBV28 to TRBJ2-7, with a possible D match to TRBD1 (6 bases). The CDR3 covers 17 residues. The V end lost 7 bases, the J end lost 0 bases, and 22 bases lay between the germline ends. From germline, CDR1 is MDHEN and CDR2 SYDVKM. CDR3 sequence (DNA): TGTGCCAGCACTATCGGCCCGGGCCAGGGGAGCTCCTACGAGCAGTACTTC. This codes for CASTIGPGQGSSYEQYF.

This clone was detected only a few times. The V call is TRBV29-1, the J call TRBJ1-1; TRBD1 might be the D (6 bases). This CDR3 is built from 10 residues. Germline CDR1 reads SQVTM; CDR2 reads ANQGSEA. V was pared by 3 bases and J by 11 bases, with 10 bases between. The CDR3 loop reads CSVDEGEAFF. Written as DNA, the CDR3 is TGCAGCGTTGATGAGGGGGAGGCTTTCTTT.